This T cell receptor beta chain was sequenced during a study of blood T cell repertoires in COVID-19. Study context: Acute and convalescent COVID-19 samples came from the United States, Italy and Spain. Sources were T cells, B-cell-depleted T cells, or PBMCs; the material itself was cDNA or gDNA.

In the source study's methods: Cell counts per sample came from amplifying reference gene primers. Generated by immunoSEQ multiplex PCR, the TCRdb table keeps only in-frame clones and is missing some. V and J calls and clone size are those listed in that table; D and trimming were worked out from the DNA. There are 200,000 to 250,000 clones in the sample; about 85% occur only once, and roughly 3% lies in the top ten. Germline values: CDR1 DFQATT, CDR2 SNEGSKA (reference sequence). Trimming took 3 bases from V and 6 from J; bases not matched to a gene: 11. This CDR3 has 15 amino acids. The chain employs TRBV20-1 and TRBJ2-3, with 8 bases identical to TRBD2. The sequence was obtained from a young man with active or convalescent COVID-19. The sequenced sample consisted of peripheral blood. CDR3 loop: CSASSSSGIGDTQYF. For the CDR3, the DNA is TGCAGTGCTAGTTCCAGTAGCGGGATTGGGGATACGCAGTATTTT.